A selection of T cell receptor beta chains follows, all from one sample in a study of blood T cell repertoires in COVID-19. Repertoires were generated with immunoSEQ multiplex PCR, while TCRdb's copy carries only in-frame clones and drops some. Of under 150,000 clones in the sample, about 89% were seen once. Sequencing was done on a sample of peripheral blood. The receptors derive from a man aged 45 to 65 with active or convalescent COVID-19. CDR3s include the opening cysteine and the closing phenylalanine or tryptophan. Fields, in order: CDR3 protein, CDR3 DNA, clone size, D gene, V gene, J gene. The D gene is left open where the match is weak. Only part of the rows carry a size: once, few, many, or a class if the clone is expanded.

CDR3: CASSPRGSSETQYF; DNA: TGTGCCAGCAGCCCACGCGGTAGTTCTGAGACCCAGTACTTC; size: -; D: -; V: TRBV7-2; J: TRBJ2-5
CDR3: CASSYGGSTEAFF; DNA: TGTGCCAGCAGTTATGGGGGGAGCACTGAAGCTTTCTTT; size: -; D: -; V: TRBV6-5; J: TRBJ1-1
CDR3: CASSSWTGGWSNQPQHF; DNA: TGTGCCAGCAGTTCCTGGACAGGGGGCTGGAGCAATCAGCCCCAGCATTTT; size: once; D: TRBD1; V: TRBV28; J: TRBJ1-5
CDR3: CASSEARGGALSGNTIYF; DNA: TGTGCCAGCAGTGAAGCGCGAGGAGGGGCTCTCTCTGGAAACACCATATATTTT; size: -; D: -; V: TRBV2; J: TRBJ1-3
CDR3: CASSQAPLAGGFRTQYF; DNA: TGCGCCAGCAGCCAAGCCCCACTAGCGGGGGGCTTCCGTACGCAGTATTTT; size: -; D: TRBD2; V: TRBV4-1; J: TRBJ2-3
CDR3: CASSKGFRLAGTDYEQYF; DNA: TGTGCCAGCAGCAAGGGGTTCCGACTAGCGGGGACTGACTACGAGCAGTACTTC; size: -; D: TRBD2; V: TRBV7-9; J: TRBJ2-7
CDR3: CASSLALENQPQHF; DNA: TGTGCCAGCAGCTTAGCGTTAGAAAATCAGCCCCAGCATTTT; size: -; D: -; V: TRBV7-9; J: TRBJ1-5
CDR3: CASSPGTATNEKLFF; DNA: TGTGCCAGCAGCCCCGGGACAGCAACTAATGAAAAACTGTTTTTT; size: -; D: TRBD1; V: TRBV7-2; J: TRBJ1-4
CDR3: CASSFKFGTEAFF; DNA: TGTGCCAGCAGCTTCAAGTTCGGGACTGAAGCTTTCTTT; size: -; D: -; V: TRBV11-3; J: TRBJ1-1
CDR3: CASSFPTGQGNDEQFF; DNA: TGTGCCAGCAGCTTTCCGACGGGACAGGGTAACGATGAGCAGTTCTTC; size: -; D: TRBD1; V: TRBV7-2; J: TRBJ2-1
CDR3: CASGWVGEEKLFF; DNA: TGTGCTAGTGGATGGGTAGGGGAAGAAAAACTGTTTTTT; size: -; D: -; V: TRBV12-5; J: TRBJ1-4